Presented here are 29 T cell receptor beta chains from one specimen sequenced in a study of Graves' ophthalmopathy and Graves' hyperthyroidism. As the template, RNA transcripts were used to amplify TCR beta CDR3 regions. First-round RT-PCR relied on HTBI primers, and a second-round multiplex PCR came next. TCRdb analysed the multiplex PCR reads with MiXCR anew, one entry per CDR3 protein. The sample yields more than 150,000 distinct CDR3 sequences, 30% to 45% seen once. The sample consisted of peripheral blood. The source of these receptors is a woman in her thirties or forties with Graves' ophthalmopathy.

This clonotype was counted a few times. The CDR3 protein is CASSLASRNQPQHF. As DNA, the CDR3 is TGTGCCAGCAGTTTGGCCAGCCGCAATCAGCCCCAGCATTTT. J is TRBJ1-5 and V is TRBV12-3 or TRBV12-4, with unresolved D. CDR3 length: 14 amino acids. The V end was cut by 3 bases, the J end by 2 bases, with 8 bases between.

This clonotype was counted ten times or more. V usage is TRBV6-2 or TRBV6-3 and J usage is TRBJ2-7; 7 bases match TRBD2. Germline-derived CDR1 and CDR2 are MNHEY and SVGEGT. The CDR3 covers 19 residues. V gave up 2 bases and J gave up 0 bases; unmatched junction bases: 16. The CDR3 protein is CASSYGRLATARISYEQYF. CDR3 coding DNA: TGTGCCAGCAGTTACGGAAGACTAGCCACCGCCCGGATCTCCTACGAGCAGTACTTC.

Many counts were recorded for this clonotype. This chain links TRBV6-5 with TRBJ1-1, with D unresolved. The germline V gene encodes CDR1 MNHEY and CDR2 SVGAGI. The CDR3 totals 13 residues. The germline V and J ends were trimmed by 7 bases and 4 bases, with 13 bases remaining between them. CDR3 in amino acids: CASTERRGTEAFF. The CDR3 DNA sequence: TGTGCCAGCACCGAACGGAGAGGCACTGAAGCTTTCTTT.

The chain recombines TRBV6-1 with TRBJ2-5, with 8 positions matching TRBD1. The J call may be wrong; the DNA end is better matched by TRBJ2-7. This CDR3 has 14 residues. CDR1 and CDR2 (germline): MNHNS, SASEGT. CDR3 loop: CASSADRAPNEQYF. In DNA, the CDR3 is TGTGCCAGCAGTGCGGACAGGGCCCCCAACGAGCAGTACTTC.

At least ten counts were recorded for this clonotype. The chain carries TRBV20-1 and TRBJ1-5, with D possibly being TRBD1 (6 bases). Germline CDR1 DFQATT, CDR2 SNEGSKA (reference sequence). The CDR3 extends over 13 amino acids. Between the trimmed V and J ends, which lost 4 bases and 2 bases, there was a span of 9 bases. CDR3 sequence: CSAKQGGNQPQHF. In DNA form, the CDR3 reads TGCAGTGCTAAACAGGGCGGCAATCAGCCCCAGCATTTT.

This clonotype was seen a few times. The gene calls are TRBV28 and TRBJ2-7, with no clear D. Germline V gives CDR1 MDHEN, CDR2 SYDVKM. The germline V and J ends were trimmed by 4 bases and 2 bases, with 6 bases remaining between them. The CDR3 covers 12 residues. The CDR3 DNA sequence: TGTGCCAGCAGTTCGAACGCCTACGAGCAGTACTTC. It translates to CASSSNAYEQYF.

As DNA, the CDR3 is TGTGCCAGCAGTTATGGGCTAAGCAATCAGCCCCAGCATTTT. Protein product: CASSYGLSNQPQHF. J is TRBJ1-5 and V is TRBV6-5; D call uncertain. In germline, CDR1 is MNHEY, CDR2 SVGAGI. V lost 3 bases and J lost 1, with 7 bases in between. This CDR3 is 14 amino acids long.

There are many counts of this clonotype. The chain carries TRBV10-3 and TRBJ1-2; D is ambiguous. The germline V gene has CDR1 ENHRY and CDR2 SYGVKD. The V gene lost 3 bases and the J gene lost 12 bases, with 11 bases spanning the gap. This CDR3 is 11 amino acids long. In DNA, the CDR3 is TGTGCCATCAGTGATGAGGGTTCCAACACCTTC. Translation gives CAISDEGSNTF.

The gene calls are TRBV28 and TRBJ1-2; a weak D match, TRBD1 (6 bases). This CDR3 region has 13 residues. Germline V gene lookup returns CDR1 MDHEN and CDR2 SYDVKM. Trimming removed 3 bases at V and 5 bases at J, with 10 bases between. This chain's CDR3 is CASSFTQGYGYTF. Written as DNA, the CDR3 is TGTGCCAGCAGTTTCACACAGGGATATGGCTACACCTTC.

This clonotype was counted at least ten times. This chain links TRBV9 with TRBJ1-6, with TRBD1 matching 10 bases. V was clipped by 3 bases and J by 8 bases; unmatched bases: 5. The length of the CDR3 is 15 residues. Germline lookup yields CDR1 SGDLS and CDR2 YYNGEE. The DNA for the CDR3 is TGTGCCAGCAGCGGCGGACAGGGGGTTTATTCACCCCTCCACTTT. Translating it yields CASSGGQGVYSPLHF.

This chain connects TRBV20-1 to TRBJ2-5; D tentatively fits TRBD1 or TRBD2 (5 bases each). There are 13 residues in the CDR3. Per the germline V gene, CDR1 is DFQATT and CDR2 is SNEGSKA (reference sequence). The CDR3 region is CSALDQGGETQYF. CDR3 nucleotide sequence: TGCAGCGCGTTGGACCAGGGCGGGGAGACCCAGTACTTC.

This clonotype was found many times. The chain uses TRBV6-2 or TRBV6-3 and TRBJ2-5; D assignment may be TRBD1 or TRBD2 (5 bases each). Trimming took 5 bases from V and 5 from J, leaving 15 bases between them. The CDR3 consists of 14 residues. CDR1 and CDR2 (germline): MNHEY, SVGEGT. The CDR3 DNA reads TGTGCCAGCAGTCCGCCCCGGGGCTGGGAGACCCAGTACTTC. It yields the protein CASSPPRGWETQYF.

V is TRBV19 and J is TRBJ1-5, with D hard to call. Germline V lookup: CDR1 LNHDA, CDR2 SQIVND (reference sequence). The V end was cut by 2 bases, the J end by 4 bases, with 15 bases between. The length of the CDR3 is 16 residues. The CDR3 DNA follows: TGTGCCAGTAGTATAAAAAGGAGTAGTAGAAATCAGCCCCAGCATTTT. Its translation: CASSIKRSSRNQPQHF.

This clonotype was counted ten times or more. The chain joins TRBV28 to TRBJ2-5; D may be TRBD1 (6 bases). Germline CDR1 and CDR2: MDHEN and SYDVKM. The CDR3 consists of 14 residues. V lost 5 bases to trimming and J lost 5 bases, with 15 bases between them. The CDR3 DNA reads TGTGCCAGCAGTCCCCTCAGGGGCGAGGAGACCCAGTACTTC. Translating gives CASSPLRGEETQYF.

This clonotype was counted a few times. This chain links TRBV6-5 with TRBJ2-7; D remains ambiguous. The V and J ends lost 0 bases and 6 bases respectively, with 9 bases between them. CDR3 length equals 13 residues. Germline CDR1 and CDR2: MNHEY and SVGAGI. DNA for the CDR3: TGTGCCAGCAGTTACTCGACCGGTGGCGAGCAGTACTTC. Its translation is CASSYSTGGEQYF.

This clonotype was counted ten times or more. This CDR3 fails to terminate in the conserved phenylalanine or tryptophan, so it likely reflects a read error. The chain uses TRBV6-2 or TRBV6-3 and TRBJ2-7, with D possibly TRBD2 on 6 matching bases. V shed 8 bases and J shed 1 base, with 12 bases lying between them. Germline assignment: CDR1 MNHEY and CDR2 SVGEGT. This CDR3 is 13 amino acids long. The CDR3 DNA is TGTGCCAGCTGGGGGGAAAAGTCCTACGAGCAGTACCTC. This sequence encodes CASWGEKSYEQYL.

In its sample, this clonotype was seen many times. This chain connects TRBV2 to TRBJ2-2; no definite D call. Per the germline V gene, CDR1 is SNHLY and CDR2 is FYNNEI. The V and J ends lost 4 bases and 2 bases respectively, with 5 bases between them. This CDR3 has 13 amino acids. The DNA of the CDR3 is TGTGCCAGCAGTGGACTTAACACCGGGGAGCTGTTTTTT. It yields the protein CASSGLNTGELFF.

This clonotype showed up just once. This sequence joins TRBV6-1 and TRBJ2-7, with no clear D. Germline V gene data show CDR1 as MNHNS and CDR2 as SASEGT. The CDR3 has 12 amino acids. The germline V and J ends were trimmed by 6 bases and 2 bases, with 8 bases remaining between them. This chain's CDR3 is CASSLAPYEQYF. The CDR3 DNA is TGTGCCAGCAGCCTGGCCCCCTACGAGCAGTACTTC.

This clonotype was counted ten times or more. This rearrangement joins TRBV5-6 to TRBJ1-2, with 10 bases lining up with TRBD1. This CDR3 has 16 amino acids. CDR1 SGHDT and CDR2 YYEEEE come from the germline V gene. The J segment lost 3 bases and the V segment lost 2 bases, leaving 7 bases of the junction unmatched. CDR3 amino acids: CASSFGPGQGYYGYTF. The DNA for the CDR3 is TGTGCCAGCAGCTTCGGACCGGGACAGGGGTACTATGGCTACACCTTC.

There are many counts of this clonotype. This sequence joins TRBV7-8 and TRBJ1-5; a weak D match, TRBD1 (6 bases). Trimming pared 2 bases from V and 1 base from J, leaving 12 bases between. The CDR3 has 16 residues. The germline gives CDR1 SGHVS, CDR2 FQNEAQ. CDR3 in DNA: TGTGCCAGCAGCTTATCAGGGGTCCTAAGCAATCAGCCCCAGCATTTT. This encodes CASSLSGVLSNQPQHF.

The CDR3 DNA follows: TGTGCCAGCAGTTTCGAGCGGGAGATTGTTTACGAGCAGTACTTC. Translated: CASSFEREIVYEQYF. The J gene is TRBJ2-7, the V gene TRBV6-2 or TRBV6-3; 8 bases align to TRBD2. The CDR3 runs to 15 residues. Germline V gene data show CDR1 as MNHEY and CDR2 as SVGEGT. Trimming at V came to 4 bases and at J to 4 bases, leaving 9 bases not matched to a gene.

This clonotype was seen more than once but under ten times. The chain couples TRBV24-1 to TRBJ2-5; no firm D call. CDR3 size: 12 residues. V was cut by 1 base and J by 5 bases, with 4 bases left in between. Germline V CDR1 and CDR2: KGHDR, SFDVKD. The CDR3 loop reads CATSDFSETQYF. CDR3 nucleotide sequence: TGTGCCACCAGTGATTTTTCGGAGACCCAGTACTTC.

This clonotype came up many times. V and J are TRBV5-1 and TRBJ2-5; 7 positions match TRBD1. This CDR3 is 19 amino acids long. V gave up 5 bases and J gave up 0 bases; unmatched junction bases: 19. Germline CDR1 is SGHRS and CDR2 is YFSETQ. CDR3 loop: CASSSTDRTGSLYQETQYF. CDR3 nucleotide sequence: TGCGCCAGCAGTTCAACGGACCGGACAGGTAGCTTGTACCAAGAGACCCAGTACTTC.

This clonotype was recorded at least ten times. This chain connects TRBV3-1 to TRBJ2-7, with TRBD1 as a possible D gene (6 bases). The CDR3 extends over 14 amino acids. Germline CDR1 LGHDT, CDR2 YNNKEL (reference sequence). V was clipped by 6 bases and J by 3 bases, with 15 bases between them. This CDR3 is CASRDSGHSYEQYF. Written as DNA, the CDR3 is TGTGCCAGCAGGGATTCGGGACACAGCTACGAGCAGTACTTC.

The sample holds many counts of this clonotype. The V and J genes are TRBV7-8 and TRBJ1-5; perhaps TRBD1 as D (5 bases). Trimming shortened V by 3 bases and J by 1 base, and 10 bases separated the two germline ends. Per germline, CDR1 SGHVS and CDR2 FQNEAQ. The CDR3 contains 15 residues. DNA for the CDR3: TGTGCCAGCAGCTTCGGATGGGGGAGCAATCAGCCCCAGCATTTT. Its protein product is CASSFGWGSNQPQHF.

This clonotype showed up just a few times. The chain couples TRBV4-1 to TRBJ2-5; perhaps TRBD1 as D (6 bases). Germline-derived CDR1 and CDR2 are MGHRA and YSYEKL. CDR3 length: 15 amino acids. Trimming pared 3 bases from V and 0 bases from J, leaving 11 bases between. CDR3 in amino acids: CASSQENRDQETQYF. The DNA of the CDR3 is TGCGCCAGCAGCCAGGAAAACAGGGACCAAGAGACCCAGTACTTC.

The V gene is TRBV7-2, the J gene TRBJ1-5, with a weak D call TRBD1 (5 bases). Germline-derived CDR1 and CDR2 are SGHTA and FQGNSA. This CDR3 is built from 15 residues. Trimming removed 5 bases at V and 2 bases at J, with 13 bases between. This CDR3 reads CASSPSTDGNQPQHF. CDR3 nucleotides: TGTGCCAGCAGCCCCTCGACAGACGGCAATCAGCCCCAGCATTTT.

CDR3 sequence: CASNPQGAMNTEAFF. The CDR3 region has the DNA TGTGCCAGCAACCCTCAGGGGGCCATGAACACTGAAGCTTTCTTT. This sequence joins TRBV6-2 or TRBV6-3 and TRBJ1-1; 8 nucleotides agree with TRBD1. The trim removed 7 bases at V and 0 bases at J, leaving 7 bases unmatched. Germline CDR1 and CDR2: MNHEY and SVGEGT. CDR3 length equals 15 residues.

In this sample, this clonotype turned up many times. J is TRBJ1-2 and V is TRBV3-1; TRBD1 is a possible D gene (5 bases). The germline gives CDR1 LGHDT, CDR2 YNNKEL (reference sequence). The V end was cut by 2 bases, the J end by 5 bases, with 6 bases between. This CDR3 has 12 residues. In nucleotides, the CDR3 is TGTGCCAGCAGCCAACGGACATATGGCTACACCTTC. Its protein is CASSQRTYGYTF.